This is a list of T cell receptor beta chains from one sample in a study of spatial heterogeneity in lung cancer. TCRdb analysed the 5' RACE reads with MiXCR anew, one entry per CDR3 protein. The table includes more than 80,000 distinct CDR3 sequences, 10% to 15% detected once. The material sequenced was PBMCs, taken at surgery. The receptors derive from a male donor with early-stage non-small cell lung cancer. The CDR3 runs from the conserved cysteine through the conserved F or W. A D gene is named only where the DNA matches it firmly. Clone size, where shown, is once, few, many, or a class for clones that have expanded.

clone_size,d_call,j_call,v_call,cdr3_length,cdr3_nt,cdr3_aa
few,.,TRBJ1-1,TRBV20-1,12,TGCAGTGCTCCGAAGCCGAACACTGAAGCTTTCTTT,CSAPKPNTEAFF
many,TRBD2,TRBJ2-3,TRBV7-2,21,TGTGCCAGCAGTCCCAGGTCCCTTACCGGGACTAGCGGTTCTAGCACAGATACGCAGTATTTT,CASSPRSLTGTSGSSTDTQYF
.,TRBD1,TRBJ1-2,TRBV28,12,TGTGCCAGCGGACAGGGTCCGTATGGCTACACCTTC,CASGQGPYGYTF
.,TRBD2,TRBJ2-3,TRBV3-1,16,TGTGCCAGCAGCCAAGCGCGGGCGGGAGGTACAGATACGCAGTATTTT,CASSQARAGGTDTQYF
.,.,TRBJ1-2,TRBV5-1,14,TGCGCCAGCAGCTTGGTGCCCGGCGGGAATGGCTACACCTTC,CASSLVPGGNGYTF
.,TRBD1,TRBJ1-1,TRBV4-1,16,TGCGCCAGCAGCCCGCTCCGGGACAGGGGGAACACTGAAGCTTTCTTT,CASSPLRDRGNTEAFF
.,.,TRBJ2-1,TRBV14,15,TGTGCCAGCAGCCAAGAGGGGTTGTCCTACAATGAGCAGTTCTTC,CASSQEGLSYNEQFF
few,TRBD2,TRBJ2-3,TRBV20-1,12,TGCAGTGCTAGACGGGACTATGATACGCAGTATTTT,CSARRDYDTQYF
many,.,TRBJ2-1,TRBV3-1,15,TGTGCCAGCAGCCAAGATACCGGCCCACACTTGGAGCAGTTCTTC,CASSQDTGPHLEQFF
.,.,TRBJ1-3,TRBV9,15,TGTGCCAGCAGCTCCCAGGGCGGCCTCGTGAACACCATATATTTT,CASSSQGGLVNTIYF
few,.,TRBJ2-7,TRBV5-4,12,TGTGCCAGCAGCATGGACTGGGGCGAGCAGTACTTC,CASSMDWGEQYF
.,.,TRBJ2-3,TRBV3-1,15,TGTGCCAGCAGCCAAGGGCAGATTAGCACAGATACGCAGTATTTT,CASSQGQISTDTQYF
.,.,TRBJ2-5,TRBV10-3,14,TGTGCCATCAGTGAGCTTGACACCGAAGAGACCCAGTACTTC,CAISELDTEETQYF
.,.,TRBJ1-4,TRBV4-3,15,TGCGCCAGCAGCCAAGAGGTAGGGCTGGCTGAAAAACTGTTTTTT,CASSQEVGLAEKLFF
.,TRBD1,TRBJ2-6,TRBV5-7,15,TGTGCCAGCAGGGGACAGGGAAATTGGGCCAACGTCCTGACTTTC,CASRGQGNWANVLTF
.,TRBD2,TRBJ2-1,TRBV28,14,TGTGCCAGCGTTAGACTAGCGGGAGGGCCGAATGTGTTCTTC,CASVRLAGGPNVFF
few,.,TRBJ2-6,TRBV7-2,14,TGTGCCAGCAGCTCCATGCCTGGGGCCAACGTCCTGACTTTC,CASSSMPGANVLTF
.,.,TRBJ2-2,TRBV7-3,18,TGTGCCAGCAGCTTAGCCGCGTTGGGTCGACAGTCAACCGGGGAGCTGTTTTTT,CASSLAALGRQSTGELFF
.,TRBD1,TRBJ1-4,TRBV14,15,TGTGCCAGCAGCCAAGAGCAGGGGGCTAATGAAAAACTGTTTTTT,CASSQEQGANEKLFF
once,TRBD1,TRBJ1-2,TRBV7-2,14,TGTGCCAGCAGCTTGACAGGGCCTATTCATGGCTACACCTTC,CASSLTGPIHGYTF
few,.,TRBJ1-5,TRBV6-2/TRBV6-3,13,TGTGCCAGCAGTTACACCGAGGGTCAGCCCCAGCATTTT,CASSYTEGQPQHF
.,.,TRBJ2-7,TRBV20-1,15,TGCAGTGCTAGCTCTGCGGAGTCTAGTTCCTACGAGCAGTACTTC,CSASSAESSSYEQYF
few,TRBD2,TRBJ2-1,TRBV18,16,TGTGCCAGCTCACCACCCGGACTAGCGGGGTACAATGAGCAGTTCTTC,CASSPPGLAGYNEQFF
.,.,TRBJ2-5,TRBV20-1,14,TGCAGTGCTAGAGATGGCAGCAAAATCGAGACCCAGTACTTC,CSARDGSKIETQYF
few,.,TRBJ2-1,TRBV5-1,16,TGCGCCAGCAGCTTGTTAGGTCCCAGCTCCTACAATGAGCAGTTCTTC,CASSLLGPSSYNEQFF
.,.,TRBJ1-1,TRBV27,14,TGTGCCAGCATCCTCGGACGGCTGAACACTGAAGCTTTCTTT,CASILGRLNTEAFF
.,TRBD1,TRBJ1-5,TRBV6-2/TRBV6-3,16,TGTGCCAGCAGCAGAGGGACAGGGGTTGGCAATCAGCCCCAGCATTTT,CASSRGTGVGNQPQHF
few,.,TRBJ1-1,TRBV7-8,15,TGTGCCAGCAGCGTCGTCGAGGGGTTCAACACTGAAGCTTTCTTT,CASSVVEGFNTEAFF
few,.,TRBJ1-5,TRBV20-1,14,TGCAGTGCGGTTCAGGGGTTTCCGAATCAGCCCCAGCATTTT,CSAVQGFPNQPQHF
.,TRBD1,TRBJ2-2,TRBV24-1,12,TGTGCCACCGGGACAGGCACCGGGGAGCTGTTTTTT,CATGTGTGELFF
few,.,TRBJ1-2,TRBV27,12,TGTGCCAGCAGTGACAGCCTCTATGGCTACACCTTC,CASSDSLYGYTF
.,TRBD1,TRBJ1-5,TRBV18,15,TGTGCCAGCTCACCGGGACAGGGGGATAGTCAGCCCCAGCATTTT,CASSPGQGDSQPQHF
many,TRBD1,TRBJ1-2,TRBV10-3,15,TGTGCCATCAGCGACGACAGGGCCTCTAACTATGGCTACACCTTC,CAISDDRASNYGYTF
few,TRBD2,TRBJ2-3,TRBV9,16,TGTGCCAGCAGCGTAAGGGCTAGCGGGGGTACAGATACGCAGTATTTT,CASSVRASGGTDTQYF
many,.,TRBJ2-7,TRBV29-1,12,TGCAGCGTTGCGGCAGTCTCCTACGAGCAGTACTTC,CSVAAVSYEQYF